Listed below are T cell receptor beta chains from one sample, sequenced in a study of T cell repertoires in cytomegalovirus infection. In TCRdb, the reads were re-called with MiXCR into one record per CDR3 protein. The sample carries some 350,000 distinct CDR3 sequences, roughly 18% recorded once. Sequenced sample: PBMCs. All receptors come from a human donor in good health (CMV status not recorded). Some clones in this sample may be carry-over from other donors' samples. CDR3s leave out the opening cysteine and the closing phenylalanine or tryptophan. The order of the fields is J gene, V gene, CDR3 protein.

j_gene: TRBJ1-2
v_gene: TRBV7-9
CDR3aa: ASSFRDDGSYGYT

j_gene: TRBJ2-1
v_gene: TRBV5-4
CDR3aa: ASSDRRGYNEQF

j_gene: TRBJ2-5
v_gene: TRBV7-2
CDR3aa: ASSLVRSQETQY

j_gene: TRBJ2-3
v_gene: TRBV7-2
CDR3aa: ASSPIGADTQY

j_gene: TRBJ1-1
v_gene: TRBV4-2
CDR3aa: ASSQGGTGAGGTEAF

j_gene: TRBJ1-1
v_gene: TRBV7-9
CDR3aa: ASSLAETQGEAF

j_gene: TRBJ2-3
v_gene: TRBV20-1
CDR3aa: SARVPPWTGVLTSPTDTQY

j_gene: TRBJ2-1
v_gene: TRBV20-1
CDR3aa: SARDRRQGSYNEQF

j_gene: TRBJ2-3
v_gene: TRBV19
CDR3aa: ASSNGNLDTQY

j_gene: TRBJ2-5
v_gene: TRBV12-3/TRBV12-4
CDR3aa: ASTKSGGETQY

j_gene: TRBJ2-3
v_gene: TRBV27
CDR3aa: ASSSWTSGTADTQY

j_gene: TRBJ2-7
v_gene: TRBV6-5
CDR3aa: ASSRSRLAPYEQY

j_gene: TRBJ2-1
v_gene: TRBV6-6
CDR3aa: ASSFTGTSYNEQF

j_gene: TRBJ2-7
v_gene: TRBV7-9
CDR3aa: ASSSQGYEQY

j_gene: TRBJ2-7
v_gene: TRBV7-2
CDR3aa: ASSLIAYEQY